Listed here is a single T cell receptor beta chain. Original handling: Using reference gene primer amplification, nucleated cell counts were estimated. Sequencing used immunoSEQ multiplex PCR; TCRdb keeps in-frame clones, though not all of them. V and J calls and clone size come straight from that table; D and trimming were deduced from the DNA. Of approximately 140,000 clones listed, roughly 80% were seen once; the top ten hold 8% to 9%. The entry originates in a study of blood T cell repertoires in COVID-19. Whole-study context: The analysed material was cDNA or gDNA that came from T cells, B-cell-depleted T cells, or PBMCs.

The V end lost 2 bases, the J end lost 4 bases, and 12 bases lay between the germline ends. Germline V gene sequence: CDR1 SGHNT, CDR2 YYREEE (reference sequence). CDR3 size: 15 residues. Specimen: peripheral blood. The chain has TRBV5-4 and TRBJ1-4, with D hard to call. The receptor's source is a human donor with acute or convalescent COVID-19. The donor label of this sample is uncertain. CDR3 sequence reads: CASSFWGGSNEKLFF. CDR3 nucleotides: TGTGCCAGCAGCTTTTGGGGAGGCAGTAATGAAAAACTGTTTTTT.